This T cell receptor (beta chain) was recorded in a study of T cell repertoires in cytomegalovirus infection. Study-wide background: A matching HLA type, together with CMV infection, was signaled by public TCR beta signatures.

This clonotype was recorded many times. TCRdb ran MiXCR on the reads and lists one entry per CDR3 protein. The sample records some 300,000 distinct CDR3 sequences, about a tenth being singletons. The CDR3 loop spans 16 amino acids. Germline trimming cut 4 bases from V and 0 bases from J; bases unmatched to any gene: 8. Germline-derived CDR1 and CDR2 are MDHEN and SYDVKM. The source of this sequence is a human donor in good health (CMV status not recorded). Some clones in this sample may be carry-over from other donors' samples. Sequencing used PBMCs. The chain is built from TRBV28 and TRBJ2-5, with 7 bases matching TRBD1. CDR3 region: CASSSIPGQYQETQYF. CDR3 coding DNA: TGTGCCAGCAGTTCCATCCCGGGACAGTACCAAGAGACCCAGTACTTC.